This TCR beta chain is drawn from a study of CXCR3-negative and CXCR3-positive naive CD8 T cells. Study-wide background: Sequencing brought in some 130 million TRB reads altogether, and each library got about 1.5 +/- 0.3 million. The study, taken as a whole, reports: Diversity proved comparably high across both naive subsets and much lower in memory CD8+ cells. Hydrophobicity was higher for TRB CDR3s found in CXCR3-positive naive cells than in CXCR3-negative naive cells.

This clonotype counts as medium-sized (0.01 to 0.1%) by frequency. The antigen is unknown. UMI-labeled TRB cDNA libraries were prepared by 5' RACE. From the 5' RACE reads, TCRdb lists one entry per CDR3 protein and no DNA. The sample data list over 5,500 distinct CDR3 sequences. The CDR3 length is 15 residues. The source is a human donor in good health. Some clones in this sample may be carry-over from other donors' samples. Sequenced material: naive CXCR3+ CD8+ T cells from blood. As for subset: CD45RO-CCR7+CD27+CD95- naive CD8+ T cells expressing CXCR3 (TNR3+). The chain recombines TRBV12-3 or TRBV12-4 with TRBJ1-5. CDR3 sequence reads: CASRRTDYSNQPQHF.